The T cell receptor (beta chain) described here comes from a study of shared clonotypes between healthy human individuals. Study-wide findings and caveats: Sequencing depth was expected to influence donor clonotype sharing. Shared clonotypes across all four donors exceeded non-shared ones in generation probability.

Some clones are missing from TCRdb's copy, which holds only in-frame ones; the method was immunoSEQ multiplex PCR. The table includes over 2 million clones, about nine tenths detected once. Healthy and HIV-negative, the adult donors had no recent acute infections or vaccinations. The investigators split CD4+ cells into a CD45RA+ naive subset and a CD45RA-negative memory subset. Trimming removed 3 bases at V and 6 bases at J, with 10 bases between. The CDR3 spans 13 residues. CDR1 SGHNT and CDR2 YYREEE come from the germline V gene (reference sequence). As regards this clone: Its specificity is unknown.

Sequencing input: naive CD4+ T cells from PBMCs. Subset reported: CD45RA+ positively selected. The genes are TRBV5-4 and TRBJ1-3, with D hard to call. This receptor was identified in a man aged 18 to 29 in good health. Some clones in this sample may be carry-over from other donors' samples. This CDR3 reads CASSWPLSNTIYF. The CDR3 DNA reads TGTGCCAGCAGCTGGCCCCTATCAAACACCATATATTTT.